This TCR beta chain was obtained from a study of blood T cell repertoires in COVID-19 (dated by TCRdb to the early 2020s). With regard to the full study: Collaborator samples came from the United States, Italy and Spain and covered acute and convalescent phases of COVID-19. Where available, HLA class I and class II types were taken from metadata supplied by the sample provider and were not determined by assay-based typing. The repertoires were released in a freely available public database meant as a resource for research on the immune response to SARS-CoV-2. Sample metadata almost always included a de-identified subject ID, COVID-19 status, age in years and sex. Samples came from the ongoing ImmuneRACE study (first 160 participants) plus 1,254 subjects from 6 global collaborators. Subjects who had been exposed to COVID-19, were actively infected with it, or had recovered from it provided the deeply sampled blood TCRbeta repertoires that made up the dataset. The material from the prospective study consisted of cDNA or gDNA derived from T cells, B-cell-depleted T cells, or PBMCs. General study outcomes and caveats: The quantity of clinical and demographic metadata differed by source and by participant and was supplied without curation.

On this clone: This receptor's antigen is unknown. The input lacks base qualities; no much larger clone sits a single base away.

The CDR3 spans 14 residues, from the cysteine through the phenylalanine. Solely the CDR3 DNA is kept, with 42 bases framed from the first base. Germline trimming: 8 bases from V, 3 bases from J; junction bases outside gene matches: 6. For CDR1 and CDR2, the germline V gene lists LGHNA and YSLEER. Whole blood was collected in K2EDTA tubes by collaborating institutions according to the institutions' own protocols. Collaborator samples were shipped for TCRbeta analysis as frozen whole blood, isolated PBMCs, or DNA extracted from either sample type. TCRbeta CDR3 regions were amplified from genomic DNA by means of the immunoSEQ Assay, a bias-controlled multiplex PCR. Per the source publication's procedure: The number of nucleated cells in each sample was estimated from the amplification of reference gene primers within the assay. Sequence reads were collapsed and filtered to measure the absolute abundance of every unique TCRbeta CDR3 rearrangement. For each sample, productive Simpson clonality was calculated as the square root of Simpson's diversity index across productive rearrangements. Here the immuneACCESS table is served through TCRdb, limited to in-frame sequences with V and J called. Missing clones are a known gap in these copies; in checked studies unresolved V genes cover under half, and the rest lacks a known reason. From that table come the V and J calls and clone size; the DNA was used to work out D and trimming. For this sample the table gives about 33,000 clones, of which around nine tenths were detected only once. Of the sample, 6.3% is held by the ten largest clones.

The clonotype originates from a human donor in a cohort sampled during active COVID-19. The sequenced sample was peripheral blood. The V and J genes are TRBV4-3 and TRBJ2-5; 10 bases in the junction line up with TRBD1. The CDR3 protein: CASSGTGAKETQYF. The base sequence is TGCGCCAGCTCCGGGACAGGGGCAAAAGAGACCCAGTACTTC.